The clone carrying this T cell receptor (beta chain) was counted at least ten times. Its specificity is unknown. This CDR3 region has 13 residues. The germline V gene has CDR1 SGHTA and CDR2 FQGNSA. Trimming took 5 bases from V and 2 from J, leaving 7 bases between them. This record belongs to a study of T cells after yellow fever vaccination. Study conclusions and caveats: Some clonotypes were seen in both the CD4 and the CD8 compartments. These made up a small share and likely arose from convergent recombination.

TCRdb reprocessed the 5' RACE reads via MiXCR and lists one record per CDR3 protein. The repertoire holds more than 300,000 distinct CDR3 sequences, with 3.5% to 4.5% as singletons. The rearrangement links TRBV7-2 to TRBJ2-1; D is possibly TRBD2 (5 bases). This clonotype was obtained from a man younger than 30 who received the YFV17D yellow fever vaccine. The sample here was PBMCs, taken 15 days after the yellow fever booster vaccination. The CDR3: CASSLGAYNEQFF. The CDR3 DNA reads TGTGCCAGCAGCCTCGGGGCCTACAATGAGCAGTTCTTC. Supplemented by reference TRBV7-2 and TRBJ2-1, the full variable domain reads GAGVSQSPSNKVTEKGKDVELRCDPISGHTALYWYRQSLGQGLEFLIYFQGNSAPDKSGLPSDRFSAERTGGSVSTLTIQRTQQEDSAVYLCASSLGAYNEQFFGPGTRLTVL.